What follows is one TCR beta chain and its context. Its antigen is unidentified. This record belongs to a study of cytomegalovirus exposure and HLA in healthy donors. General study results and limits: Several top significant clusters appeared, in a later analysis, to be linked to common viral pathogens. Accounts indicate the classifier identified cytomegalovirus status with strong specificity and sensitivity. The study put some 160 TCR beta chains on its list as cytomegalovirus-associated. Roughly uniform depth of sequencing across donors was assumed in presence/absence analyses.

60 Vbeta and 13 Jbeta primers were used in PCR. Repertoires were generated with immunoSEQ multiplex PCR, while TCRdb's copy carries only in-frame clones and drops some. Of around 140,000 clones listed, 75% to 85% are singletons. This sequence originates from a male donor in good health and CMV-seronegative. Sample: PBMCs.

The CDR3 reads CASSRQGSKEQYF. The CDR3 nucleotides are TGTGCCAGCAGCCGACAGGGTTCGAAGGAGCAGTACTTC. The V call is TRBV5-4, the J call TRBJ2-7, with TRBD1 matching over 7 bases. Germline CDR1 is SGHNT and CDR2 is YYREEE (reference sequence). V shed 4 bases and J 7 bases; nucleotides not matched to a gene: 8. The length of the CDR3 is 13 residues. Together with reference TRBV5-4 and TRBJ2-7, the CDR3 gives the full variable domain: ETGVTQSPTHLIKTRGQQVTLRCSSQSGHNTVSWYQQALGQGPQFIFQYYREEENGRGNFPPRFSGLQFPNYSSELNVNALELDDSALYLCASSRQGSKEQYFGPGTRLTVT.